The 30 T cell receptor beta chains below were found in one sample sequenced in a study of cytomegalovirus exposure and HLA in healthy donors. PCR involved 60 Vbeta and 13 Jbeta primers. Only in-frame clones appear in the TCRdb table, and some are missing; sequencing was by immunoSEQ multiplex PCR. Found here are 150,000 to 200,000 clones, roughly 77% of them singletons; the top ten hold 1.5% to 2%. Specimen: PBMCs. Every receptor here comes from a woman between 50 and 59 years old in good health and CMV-seronegative.

In its sample, this clone was seen once. The chain has TRBV5-4 and TRBJ1-2; 7 bases are shared with TRBD1. The junction had 18 bases not matched to a gene; V was cut back by 2 bases and J by 2 bases. The CDR3 is 19 amino acids. Germline CDR1 is SGHNT and CDR2 is YYREEE (reference sequence). The DNA of the CDR3 is TGTGCCAGCAGCTTTCTAAGGGGGTTTGGGGCAGGGGGGAACTATGGCTACACCTTC. Translating gives CASSFLRGFGAGGNYGYTF.

This chain links TRBV4-2 with TRBJ1-6; no firm D call. Looked up from germline, CDR1 is LGHNA and CDR2 is YNFKEQ. The CDR3 is made up of 14 amino acids. V lost 0 bases to trimming and J lost 7 bases, with 7 bases between them. Written as DNA, the CDR3 is TGTGCCAGCAGCCAAGATCGCCGGAATTCACCCCTCCACTTT. Translated, it gives CASSQDRRNSPLHF.

The V gene is TRBV9, the J gene TRBJ1-3; the D is unclear. This CDR3 contains 16 residues. The ends were cut back, 3 bases at V and 0 bases at J, with 13 bases in the middle. CDR1 is SGDLS and CDR2 is YYNGEE in the germline V gene. CDR3 in DNA: TGTGCCAGCAGCGGTCCGGGAGGACTCTCTGGAAACACCATATATTTT. Its protein is CASSGPGGLSGNTIYF.

V and J are TRBV5-1 and TRBJ2-5, with TRBD2 identical over 14 bases. Losses at the gene ends were 0 bases for V and 3 bases for J; bases not matched to a gene: 7. From germline, CDR1 is SGHRS and CDR2 YFSETQ. The CDR3 is 18 residues long. The CDR3 DNA is TGCGCCAGCAGCTTGGTAGGACTAGCGGGAGGAGAGAAAGAGACCCAGTACTTC. The encoded protein is CASSLVGLAGGEKETQYF.

This chain joins TRBV2 and TRBJ2-1; D unclear. With 5 bases removed from V and 1 base from J, the gap between germline ends came to 12 bases. The germline gives CDR1 SNHLY, CDR2 FYNNEI. The CDR3 loop spans 15 amino acids. CDR3 protein: CASSIYAESYNEQFF. The CDR3 DNA is TGTGCCAGCAGTATTTATGCGGAGTCCTACAATGAGCAGTTCTTC.

This clone was seen once. The V call is TRBV28, the J call TRBJ2-7, with a weak D call TRBD2 (5 bases). V was clipped by 7 bases and J by 12 bases, with 25 bases between them. CDR1 is MDHEN and CDR2 is SYDVKM in the germline V gene. The CDR3 covers 14 residues. CDR3 loop: CASIESGREGSWYF. CDR3 nucleotides: TGTGCCAGCATCGAAAGTGGCAGAGAGGGTTCCTGGTACTTC.

This chain uses TRBV11-2 with TRBJ2-1, with 7 bases aligning to TRBD1. V lost 4 bases, J lost 5 bases, and 8 bases stayed unmatched. Germline V CDR1 and CDR2: SGHAT, FQNNGV. This CDR3 is 15 amino acids long. CDR3 DNA: TGTGCCAGCAGCTCGACAGGGTTCGGGGACAATGAGCAGTTCTTC. It is translated as CASSSTGFGDNEQFF.

This clone was seen a handful of times. J is TRBJ2-7 and V is TRBV6-6; TRBD2 matches at 14 bases. This CDR3 region has 16 residues. In germline, CDR1 is MNHNY, CDR2 SVGAGI (reference sequence). V was pared by 5 bases and J by 7 bases, with 10 bases of the junction left unmatched. The CDR3 DNA is TGTGCCAGCAGTGGGCATGGACTAGCGGGAGGAGGGGAGCAGTACTTC. Translated: CASSGHGLAGGGEQYF.

This chain links TRBV7-9 with TRBJ2-6, with 7 positions matching TRBD2. Germline trimming cut 0 bases from V and 9 bases from J; bases unmatched to any gene: 8. Germline CDR1 SEHNR, CDR2 FQNEAQ (reference sequence). This CDR3 is 16 amino acids long. CDR3 nucleotides: TGTGCCAGCAGCTTAGCGGTCGGCGGGAGCGGCAACGTCCTGACTTTC. Protein sequence: CASSLAVGGSGNVLTF.

The V and J genes are TRBV7-3 and TRBJ1-1; D not certain. V was shortened by 2 bases and J by 5 bases, with 12 bases between the two germline ends. Looked up from germline, CDR1 is SGHTA and CDR2 is FQGTGA. The CDR3 is made up of 14 amino acids. The CDR3 bases are TGTGCCAGCAGCTTAGACGGGAGTTGGACTGAAGCTTTCTTT. Translating gives CASSLDGSWTEAFF.

The J gene is TRBJ2-5, the V gene TRBV7-2; 11 bases align to TRBD1. CDR1 is SGHTA, CDR2 FQGNSA, per germline. After removal of 1 base from V and 5 bases from J, the junction contained 6 bases not matched to a gene. The CDR3 covers 16 residues. CDR3 protein: CASSLVGGTGGETQYF. The CDR3 DNA reads as TGTGCCAGCAGCTTAGTGGGGGGGACAGGGGGGGAGACCCAGTACTTC.

This clone was seen only once. The rearrangement links TRBV4-3 to TRBJ1-2; no firm D call. The CDR3 extends over 16 amino acids. V shed 0 bases and J shed 4 bases, with 15 bases lying between them. CDR1 is LGHNA and CDR2 is YSLEER in the germline V gene. The CDR3 region is CASSQDSRSGGYGYTF. CDR3 DNA sequence: TGCGCCAGCAGCCAAGATAGCCGGTCAGGAGGCTATGGCTACACCTTC.

V is TRBV6-1 and J is TRBJ1-4; possibly TRBD1 for D (5 bases). Between the trimmed V and J ends, which lost 2 bases and 5 bases, there was a span of 12 bases. The CDR3 has 15 amino acids. The germline V gene has CDR1 MNHNS and CDR2 SASEGT. CDR3 bases: TGTGCCAGCAGTGAATCCTGGCAGGGAAATGAAAAACTGTTTTTT. It codes for CASSESWQGNEKLFF.

V usage is TRBV27 and J usage is TRBJ1-1; D gene unclear. V lost 0 bases to trimming and J lost 1 base, with 6 bases between them. Germline V gene lookup returns CDR1 MNHEY and CDR2 SMNVEV (reference sequence). The CDR3 has 14 amino acids. In DNA, the CDR3 is TGTGCCAGCAGTTTATCGGGCCAGAACACTGAAGCTTTCTTT. Residues: CASSLSGQNTEAFF.

V is TRBV9 and J is TRBJ2-7, with TRBD1 matching over 10 bases. The CDR3 is made up of 15 amino acids. V shed 4 bases, J shed 4 bases, and the junction held 8 bases outside the gene matches. CDR1 and CDR2 (germline): SGDLS, YYNGEE. In nucleotides, the CDR3 is TGTGCCAGCAGCTCATCGACAGGGGGCTATTACGAGCAGTACTTC. Translated, it gives CASSSSTGGYYEQYF.

V is TRBV28 and J is TRBJ1-5; D gene unclear. The germline gives CDR1 MDHEN, CDR2 SYDVKM. The length of the CDR3 is 15 residues. V lost 7 bases and J 6 bases, leaving 19 bases between the germline ends. CDR3 in amino acids: CASTPRRVWGQPQHF. CDR3 in DNA: TGTGCCAGCACCCCAAGGAGGGTTTGGGGTCAGCCCCAGCATTTT.

The chain employs TRBV4-1 and TRBJ2-3; TRBD2 aligns across 8 bases. Trimming took 4 bases from V and 0 from J; bases not matched to a gene: 9. Germline values: CDR1 MGHRA, CDR2 YSYEKL. This CDR3 is 17 amino acids long. CDR3 DNA: TGCGCCAGCAGCCGGAGAGAGGCTAGCGGGAGCACAGATACGCAGTATTTT. It codes for CASSRREASGSTDTQYF.

The chain has TRBV9 and TRBJ2-2, with TRBD2 matching over 7 bases. V shed 3 bases, J shed 6 bases, and the junction held 11 bases outside the gene matches. CDR3 length: 16 amino acids. Per the germline V gene, CDR1 is SGDLS and CDR2 is YYNGEE. The DNA for the CDR3 is TGTGCCAGCAGCGGACGCGGGAGTAAAGGATCCGGGGAGCTGTTTTTT. The encoded protein is CASSGRGSKGSGELFF.

The chain joins TRBV19 to TRBJ2-7; D may be TRBD2 (8 bases). V was shortened by 5 bases and J by 5 bases, with 22 bases between the two germline ends. Germline CDR1 LNHDA, CDR2 SQIVND (reference sequence). There are 16 residues in the CDR3. Here the CDR3 reads CASSSRGGQRRNEQYF. CDR3 DNA: TGTGCCAGTAGTTCACGGGGGGGACAGAGGCGGAACGAGCAGTACTTC. The full variable domain, with the rest looked up from reference TRBV19 and TRBJ2-7, is DGGITQSPKYLFRKEGQNVTLSCEQNLNHDAMYWYRQDPGQGLRLIYYSQIVNDFQKGDIAEGYSVSREKKESFPLTVTSAQKNPTAFYLCASSSRGGQRRNEQYFGPGTRLTVT.

V usage is TRBV6-5 and J usage is TRBJ1-1; D ambiguous. The CDR3 is made up of 14 amino acids. Trimming cost V 0 bases and J 4 bases, with 9 bases left between them. Germline assignment: CDR1 MNHEY and CDR2 SVGAGI. The DNA for the CDR3 is TGTGCCAGCAGTTACTCGAGGCAGCTCACTGAAGCTTTCTTT. Amino acid sequence: CASSYSRQLTEAFF.

The V and J genes are TRBV27 and TRBJ1-5, with D possibly TRBD1 on 6 matching bases. The CDR3 covers 15 residues. Germline V gene sequence: CDR1 MNHEY, CDR2 SMNVEV (reference sequence). Trimming took 0 bases from V and 7 from J, leaving 13 bases between them. The CDR3: CASSLSADRRQPQHF. The CDR3 DNA is TGTGCCAGCAGTTTATCGGCGGACAGAAGGCAGCCCCAGCATTTT.

The chain joins TRBV4-1 to TRBJ2-3; 12 bases are a match to TRBD2. The junction had 8 bases not matched to a gene; V was cut back by 2 bases and J by 5 bases. The CDR3 sequence is 17 residues long. The germline gives CDR1 MGHRA, CDR2 YSYEKL. The CDR3 is CASSQIGLAGPGDTQYF. The CDR3 coding sequence is TGCGCCAGCAGCCAAATAGGACTAGCGGGGCCGGGAGATACGCAGTATTTT.

This clone was counted only a few times. The rearrangement links TRBV9 to TRBJ1-6, with D uncertain. The CDR3 is 17 residues long. V lost 4 bases, J lost 5 bases, and 19 bases lay in between. The germline V gene has CDR1 SGDLS and CDR2 YYNGEE. CDR3 amino acids: CASSPKPLSRDNSPLHF. The CDR3 DNA is TGTGCCAGCAGCCCCAAACCCCTCTCACGGGATAATTCACCCCTCCACTTT. The complete variable domain, with remaining parts taken from reference TRBV9 and TRBJ1-6, reads DSGVTQTPKHLITATGQRVTLRCSPRSGDLSVYWYQQSLDQGLQFLIQYYNGEERAKGNILERFSAQQFPDLHSELNLSSLELGDSALYFCASSPKPLSRDNSPLHFGNGTRLTVT.

The J gene is TRBJ2-7, the V gene TRBV5-1; a weak D match, TRBD1 (6 bases). Trimming removed 3 bases from V and 7 bases from J, with 14 bases in between. This CDR3 is built from 13 residues. Per germline, CDR1 SGHRS and CDR2 YFSETQ. CDR3 region: CASSSTGPLEQYF. The CDR3, as DNA: TGCGCCAGCAGCTCCACAGGGCCCCTGGAGCAGTACTTC.

This clone has just a few counts. This chain joins TRBV4-3 and TRBJ1-6, with D possibly matching TRBD1 (5 bases). The CDR3 extends over 16 amino acids. Germline lookup yields CDR1 LGHNA and CDR2 YSLEER. The V gene lost 4 bases and the J gene lost 8 bases, with 18 bases spanning the gap. The CDR3 DNA reads TGCGCCAGCAGCCTAGAGGGACGGACGGGGGATTCACCCCTCCACTTT. Residues: CASSLEGRTGDSPLHF.

The chain joins TRBV2 to TRBJ1-5; no firm D call. There are 13 residues in the CDR3. Germline-derived CDR1 and CDR2 are SNHLY and FYNNEI. With 6 bases removed from V and 0 bases from J, the gap between germline ends came to 6 bases. Here the CDR3 DNA reads TGTGCCAGCAGACACGATAGCAATCAGCCCCAGCATTTT. Amino acid sequence: CASRHDSNQPQHF.

In this sample, this clone turned up a few times. The chain has TRBV27 and TRBJ2-7; TRBD1 matches 7 bases. The germline V gene has CDR1 MNHEY and CDR2 SMNVEV (reference sequence). This CDR3 has 14 residues. V shed 4 bases and J 6 bases; nucleotides not matched to a gene: 9. The CDR3 region has the DNA TGTGCCAGCAGTTCCTATCGACAGGGTACCGAGCAGTACTTC. Encoded protein: CASSSYRQGTEQYF.

This clone came up a few times. The chain joins TRBV5-4 to TRBJ2-5; perhaps TRBD1 as D (6 bases). Germline V gene sequence: CDR1 SGHNT, CDR2 YYREEE (reference sequence). The V end lost 3 bases, the J end lost 0 bases, and 15 bases lay between the germline ends. The CDR3 loop spans 16 amino acids. The CDR3 loop is CASSSRTAPNQETQYF. The DNA of the CDR3 is TGTGCCAGCAGCTCTCGGACAGCCCCGAACCAAGAGACCCAGTACTTC.

Only a few counts were recorded for this clone. The chain uses TRBV2 and TRBJ2-7, with 7 bases lining up with TRBD2. The CDR3 spans 13 residues. The junction had 7 bases not matched to a gene; V was cut back by 6 bases and J by 5 bases. Germline assignment: CDR1 SNHLY and CDR2 FYNNEI. CDR3 nucleotide sequence: TGTGCCAGCAGACCCGGGAGGTCCGACGAGCAGTACTTC. This gives the protein CASRPGRSDEQYF.

The gene calls are TRBV4-3 and TRBJ2-7; a weak D match, TRBD1 (6 bases). Trimming removed 0 bases at V and 2 bases at J, with 14 bases between. The CDR3 totals 16 residues. Germline V gene data show CDR1 as LGHNA and CDR2 as YSLEER. The CDR3 spells CASSQDGAGDPYEQYF. For the CDR3, the DNA is TGCGCCAGCAGCCAAGATGGGGCAGGGGACCCCTACGAGCAGTACTTC.